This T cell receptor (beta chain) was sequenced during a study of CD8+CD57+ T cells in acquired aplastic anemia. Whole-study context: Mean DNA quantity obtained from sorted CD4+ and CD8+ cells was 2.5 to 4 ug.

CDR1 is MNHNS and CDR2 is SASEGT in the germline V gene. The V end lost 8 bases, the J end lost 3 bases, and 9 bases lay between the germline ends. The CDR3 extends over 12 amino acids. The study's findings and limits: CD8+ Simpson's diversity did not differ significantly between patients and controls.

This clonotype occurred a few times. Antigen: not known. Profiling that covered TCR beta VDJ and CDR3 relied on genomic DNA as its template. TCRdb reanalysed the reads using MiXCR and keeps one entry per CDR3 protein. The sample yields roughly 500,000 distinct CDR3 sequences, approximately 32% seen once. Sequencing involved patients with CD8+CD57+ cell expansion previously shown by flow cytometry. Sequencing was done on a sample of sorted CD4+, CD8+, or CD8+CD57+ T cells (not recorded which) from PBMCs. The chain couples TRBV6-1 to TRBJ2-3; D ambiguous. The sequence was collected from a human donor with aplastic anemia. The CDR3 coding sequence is TGTGCCAGCCGAGAATTAACAGATACGCAGTATTTT. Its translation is CASRELTDTQYF.